The sequence of this T cell receptor (beta chain) was determined in a study of blood T cell repertoires in COVID-19. Germline CDR1 MGHRA, CDR2 YSYEKL. The V and J ends lost 1 base and 5 bases respectively, with 17 bases between them. The CDR3 extends over 16 amino acids. Profiling relied on immunoSEQ multiplex PCR, and the TCRdb table lists in-frame clones only, not all of them. Of some 95,000 clones in the sample, around nine tenths were seen once. This chain joins TRBV4-1 and TRBJ1-1; D is perhaps TRBD1 (6 bases). Specimen: peripheral blood. This TCR was sampled from a man in his 70s with acute or convalescent COVID-19. CDR3 region: CASSQAGTGTSTEAFF. In nucleotides, the CDR3 is TGCGCCAGCAGCCAAGCCGGTACAGGGACCAGTACTGAAGCTTTCTTT.